The 17 T cell receptor beta chains listed next were all sequenced from one sample in a study of blood T cell repertoires in COVID-19. Here immunoSEQ multiplex PCR was the method, and the copy in TCRdb shows in-frame clones only, minus some. In the table there are about 270,000 clones, 80% to 90% of which are singletons. What was sequenced was peripheral blood. Every receptor here comes from a woman aged 25 to 39 with COVID-19, enrolled during active disease.

J is TRBJ1-1 and V is TRBV5-1; possible D gene TRBD1, 5 bases. The CDR3 consists of 14 residues. The ends were cut back, 0 bases at V and 1 base at J, with 7 bases in the middle. Per the germline V gene, CDR1 is SGHRS and CDR2 is YFSETQ. CDR3 in DNA: TGCGCCAGCAGCTTGGTGGGGGGGAACACTGAAGCTTTCTTT. Its translation: CASSLVGGNTEAFF.

As for this clone: Other DNA sequences within the sample encode an identical CDR3. This rearrangement joins TRBV19 to TRBJ1-2; 7 nucleotides align to TRBD1. CDR1 and CDR2 from the germline V gene are LNHDA and SQIVND (reference sequence). The CDR3 has 12 residues. V trimming: 4 bases; J trimming: 5 bases; junction bases outside the gene matches: 1. The DNA for the CDR3 is TGTGCCAGTAGTACGACAGGGTATGGCTACACCTTC. This gives the protein CASSTTGYGYTF.

V gene TRBV13 combines with J gene TRBJ2-5, with 7 bases matching TRBD2. Germline loops: CDR1 PRHDT, CDR2 FYEKMQ (reference sequence). Trimming cost V 5 bases and J 3 bases; bases outside gene matches: 9. The CDR3 length is 15 residues. CDR3 bases: TGTGCCAGCAGCCACGCTTTTGCGGGGGAAGAGACCCAGTACTTC. Protein product: CASSHAFAGEETQYF.

The chain carries TRBV5-1 and TRBJ2-3; a possible D gene is TRBD1 (6 bases). V was shortened by 0 bases and J by 5 bases, with 22 bases between the two germline ends. Per germline, CDR1 SGHRS and CDR2 YFSETQ. The CDR3 loop spans 18 amino acids. CDR3 sequence: CASSLAGGGSGRLDTQYF. The DNA of the CDR3 is TGCGCCAGCAGCTTGGCCGGTGGGGGCTCAGGGCGCTTAGATACGCAGTATTTT.

This chain connects TRBV18 to TRBJ1-2, with D perhaps matching TRBD1 (6 bases). This CDR3 spans 13 amino acids. V gave up 3 bases and J gave up 5 bases, with 10 bases separating them. Germline CDR1 KGHSH, CDR2 LQKENI. CDR3 nucleotide sequence: TGTGCCAGCTCACCCGGGACACCTTATGGCTACACCTTC. Its translation: CASSPGTPYGYTF.

The chain recombines TRBV27 with TRBJ1-6; D unresolved. Trimming removed 3 bases from V and 0 bases from J, with 6 bases in between. This CDR3 has 15 amino acids. Germline CDR1 and CDR2: MNHEY and SMNVEV (reference sequence). CDR3 bases: TGTGCCAGCAGTTTTGGGAGCTCCTATAATTCACCCCTCCACTTT. Translation: CASSFGSSYNSPLHF.

The chain carries TRBV19 and TRBJ2-3, with TRBD2 as a possible D gene (7 bases). CDR1 and CDR2 (germline): LNHDA, SQIVND (reference sequence). Trimming shortened V by 6 bases and J by 7 bases, and 23 bases separated the two germline ends. The CDR3 length is 16 residues. This CDR3 is CASSLSGGRVINTQYF. The CDR3 nucleotides read TGTGCCAGTAGCCTCTCGGGGGGCCGGGTAATAAATACGCAGTATTTT. The full variable domain, completed using reference TRBV19 and TRBJ2-3, is DGGITQSPKYLFRKEGQNVTLSCEQNLNHDAMYWYRQDPGQGLRLIYYSQIVNDFQKGDIAEGYSVSREKKESFPLTVTSAQKNPTAFYLCASSLSGGRVINTQYFGPGTRLTVL.

This sequence joins TRBV5-1 and TRBJ1-4, with TRBD1 as a possible D gene (6 bases). V was shortened by 4 bases and J by 6 bases, with 16 bases between the two germline ends. The CDR3 runs 15 residues. Germline V gene lookup returns CDR1 SGHRS and CDR2 YFSETQ. CDR3 in amino acids: CASSPDRQGDEKLFF. CDR3 sequence (DNA): TGCGCCAGCAGCCCTGACAGGCAAGGGGATGAAAAACTGTTTTTT. The full variable domain, its missing parts supplied by reference TRBV5-1 and TRBJ1-4, is KAGVTQTPRYLIKTRGQQVTLSCSPISGHRSVSWYQQTPGQGLQFLFEYFSETQRNKGNFPGRFSGRQFSNSRSEMNVSTLELGDSALYLCASSPDRQGDEKLFFGSGTQLSVL.

The chain joins TRBV6-1 to TRBJ2-3, with TRBD1 as a possible D gene (7 bases). Trimming stripped 2 bases from V and 4 bases from J, with 13 bases between. The CDR3 length is 15 residues. Germline lookup yields CDR1 MNHNS and CDR2 SASEGT. CDR3 nucleotides: TGTGCCAGCAGTGAAAGCCAGGGGGGACCAGATACGCAGTATTTT. Translating it yields CASSESQGGPDTQYF.

The J gene is TRBJ2-1, the V gene TRBV11-3, with 13 bases fitting TRBD2. The germline CDR1 and CDR2 sequences are SGHNT and YENEEA. J was trimmed by 7 bases and V by 5 bases; bases with no gene match: 14. The length of the CDR3 is 18 residues. CDR3 DNA: TGTGCCAGCAGCAACCCGGGACTAGCGGGGTCCTCCGGGAATGAGCAGTTCTTC. Protein product: CASSNPGLAGSSGNEQFF.

The chain links TRBV19 to TRBJ2-1, with D possibly being TRBD1 (5 bases). Trimming stripped 5 bases from V and 3 bases from J, with 11 bases between. In germline, CDR1 is LNHDA, CDR2 SQIVND (reference sequence). The CDR3 has 14 amino acids. The CDR3 DNA follows: TGTGCCAGTAGTCTACAGGCCATCTACAATGAGCAGTTCTTC. Protein product: CASSLQAIYNEQFF.

This rearrangement joins TRBV6-5 to TRBJ2-3; D is undetermined. V was trimmed by 2 bases and J by 3 bases, leaving 12 bases between them. The CDR3 totals 15 residues. In germline, CDR1 is MNHEY, CDR2 SVGAGI. The CDR3 loop reads CASSYVSLATDTQYF. CDR3 bases: TGTGCCAGCAGTTACGTGTCTTTGGCAACAGATACGCAGTATTTT.

The rearrangement uses TRBV15 and TRBJ2-7; 10 bases match TRBD1. CDR1 and CDR2 (germline): LNHNV, YYDKDF (reference sequence). CDR3 length equals 17 residues. The junction had 10 bases not matched to a gene; V was cut back by 3 bases and J by 2 bases. CDR3 residues: CATSSRIGTGAPYEQYF. The CDR3 bases are TGTGCCACCAGCAGCCGAATCGGGACAGGGGCCCCCTACGAGCAGTACTTC.

The V call is TRBV24-1, the J call TRBJ2-1; 8 positions agree with TRBD2. V was pared by 2 bases and J by 2 bases, with 4 bases of the junction left unmatched. The CDR3 loop spans 16 amino acids. The germline V gene has CDR1 KGHDR and CDR2 SFDVKD. The CDR3 loop is CATSDWRGDPYNEQFF. In DNA form, the CDR3 reads TGTGCCACCAGTGATTGGCGGGGGGATCCCTACAATGAGCAGTTCTTC.

This rearrangement joins TRBV2 to TRBJ2-3; 9 nucleotides match TRBD2. The CDR3 length is 15 residues. Germline V lookup: CDR1 SNHLY, CDR2 FYNNEI. V lost 4 bases to trimming and J lost 5 bases; unmatched junction nucleotides: 7. The CDR3 reads CASSVGGGAIDTQYF. DNA of the CDR3: TGTGCCAGCAGTGTAGGCGGGGGGGCCATAGATACGCAGTATTTT.

The rearrangement joins TRBV5-4 to TRBJ2-3, with 11 bases lining up with TRBD2. Germline trimming cut 0 bases from V and 7 bases from J; bases unmatched to any gene: 1. Germline-derived CDR1 and CDR2 are SGHNT and YYREEE (reference sequence). CDR3 length: 14 amino acids. As DNA, the CDR3 is TGTGCCAGCAGCTTGGCTAGCGGGGGGTATACGCAGTATTTT. The encoded protein is CASSLASGGYTQYF.

The chain joins TRBV21-1 to TRBJ2-2; the D call of TRBD1 is as the table states it, not checked on the DNA. TRBV21-1 is shown as a pseudogene. The CDR3 has 16 residues. The CDR3 DNA sequence: TGTGCCAGCAGCACCGCAGGGGCGGCTCACACCGGGGAGCTGTTTTTT. Amino acids: CASSTAGAAHTGELFF.